One and the same sample provided the 6 T cell receptor beta chains below, sequenced in a study of blood T cell repertoires in COVID-19. Libraries were prepared by immunoSEQ multiplex PCR; TCRdb keeps only in-frame clonotypes and omits some of them. Among about 60,000 clones listed, about 86% were seen once. The sequenced sample was peripheral blood. Receptor source: a human donor in a cohort sampled during active COVID-19.

The chain is built from TRBV5-1 and TRBJ2-5; 9 nucleotides match TRBD1. The CDR3 spans 17 residues. Germline assignment: CDR1 SGHRS and CDR2 YFSETQ. The V and J ends lost 4 bases and 5 bases, in that order; junction bases with no gene match: 15. CDR3 coding DNA: TGCGCCAGCAGCACCGGACAGGGGACTGGTGTATGGGAGACCCAGTACTTC. It codes for CASSTGQGTGVWETQYF.

This chain joins TRBV5-4 and TRBJ2-3, with a tentative D call TRBD2 (6 bases). Between the trimmed V and J ends, which lost 0 bases and 5 bases, there was a span of 13 bases. This CDR3 contains 15 residues. Germline CDR1 is SGHNT and CDR2 is YYREEE (reference sequence). CDR3 amino acids: CASSLGGAAGDTQYF. The DNA for the CDR3 is TGTGCCAGCAGCTTGGGCGGGGCGGCAGGAGATACGCAGTATTTT.

V gene TRBV5-1 combines with J gene TRBJ2-6, with TRBD1 matching 8 bases. Germline assignment: CDR1 SGHRS and CDR2 YFSETQ. The ends lost 6 bases at V and 1 base at J; junction bases unmatched: 9. The CDR3 is 17 amino acids. CDR3 sequence (DNA): TGCGCCAGCACTCACCAGGGGGCTTTGTCTGGGGCCAACGTCCTGACTTTC. Translation gives CASTHQGALSGANVLTF.

V usage is TRBV6-5 and J usage is TRBJ2-3, with 12 bases identical to TRBD2. Germline loops: CDR1 MNHEY, CDR2 SVGAGI. The CDR3 loop spans 15 amino acids. V shed 6 bases, J shed 5 bases, and the junction held 6 bases outside the gene matches. The CDR3 is CASRAGLAGRDTQYF. As DNA, the CDR3 is TGTGCCAGCAGGGCAGGACTAGCGGGGCGAGATACGCAGTATTTT.

The V and J genes are TRBV11-2 and TRBJ2-1; 8 nucleotides match TRBD2. The CDR3 is 16 amino acids. The germline V gene has CDR1 SGHAT and CDR2 FQNNGV. Trimming at V came to 5 bases and at J to 1 base, leaving 7 bases not matched to a gene. Here the CDR3 reads CASSLAGTRSYNEQFF. The DNA for the CDR3 is TGTGCCAGCAGCCTCGCCGGGACTAGATCCTACAATGAGCAGTTCTTC.

This chain uses TRBV19 with TRBJ2-7, with D unclear. Trimming pared 3 bases from V and 2 bases from J, leaving 8 bases between. Germline loops: CDR1 LNHDA, CDR2 SQIVND (reference sequence). This CDR3 is built from 13 residues. The chain's CDR3 is CASSIGGAYEQYF. CDR3 sequence (DNA): TGTGCCAGTAGTATTGGCGGAGCCTACGAGCAGTACTTC. Supplemented by reference TRBV19 and TRBJ2-7, the full variable domain reads DGGITQSPKYLFRKEGQNVTLSCEQNLNHDAMYWYRQDPGQGLRLIYYSQIVNDFQKGDIAEGYSVSREKKESFPLTVTSAQKNPTAFYLCASSIGGAYEQYFGPGTRLTVT.